The 9 T cell receptor beta chains given below trace back to one sample, sequenced in a study of T cell changes during pregnancy in multiple sclerosis. Profiled with immunoSEQ multiplex PCR; TCRdb holds only in-frame clones, not every one. The table lists roughly 49,000 clones, 85% to 95% of them singletons, with 0.99% in the top ten. The sample was peripheral blood, taken after pregnancy. These receptors were collected from a female donor with multiple sclerosis, enrolled in a pregnancy study.

V usage is TRBV11-2 and J usage is TRBJ1-2; D ambiguous. The CDR3 has 14 amino acids. Trimming shortened V by 3 bases and J by 4 bases, and 12 bases separated the two germline ends. The germline CDR1 and CDR2 sequences are SGHAT and FQNNGV. The CDR3, as DNA: TGTGCCAGCAGCTTGGGAGCGTTTAGCTATGGCTACACCTTC. Amino acid sequence: CASSLGAFSYGYTF.

This clone has a single count. This chain joins TRBV7-3 and TRBJ2-5; tentative D call: TRBD2 (6 bases). Between the trimmed V and J ends, which lost 2 bases and 7 bases, there was a span of 20 bases. Germline assignment: CDR1 SGHTA and CDR2 FQGTGA. This CDR3 comprises 16 residues. CDR3 DNA: TGTGCCAGCAGCTTAGGGTGGGACGGACTAATGGGGACCCAGTACTTC. This encodes CASSLGWDGLMGTQYF.

This chain's CDR3 is CASSLFRTGTQETQYF. The CDR3 bases are TGTGCCAGCAGCTTGTTCAGGACAGGGACCCAAGAGACCCAGTACTTC. The chain recombines TRBV5-6 with TRBJ2-5; 8 nucleotides match TRBD1. This CDR3 spans 16 amino acids. The germline CDR1 and CDR2 sequences are SGHDT and YYEEEE. With V trimmed by 1 base and J by 1 base, 6 bases remained unmatched. The full variable domain, in which reference TRBV5-6 and TRBJ2-5 provide the parts outside the CDR3, is DAGVTQSPTHLIKTRGQQVTLRCSPKSGHDTVSWYQQALGQGPQFIFQYYEEEERQRGNFPDRFSGHQFPNYSSELNVNALLLGDSALYLCASSLFRTGTQETQYFGPGTRLLVL.

J is TRBJ1-2 and V is TRBV5-6; TRBD1 might be the D (6 bases). Deletions cut 6 bases from V and 8 bases from J, with 17 bases between. CDR3 length: 13 amino acids. Germline assignment: CDR1 SGHDT and CDR2 YYEEEE. As DNA, the CDR3 is TGTGCCAGCACCTACGCAGGGGTTGGAGGCTACACCTTC. Protein: CASTYAGVGGYTF. The whole variable domain, filled in from reference TRBV5-6 and TRBJ1-2, reads DAGVTQSPTHLIKTRGQQVTLRCSPKSGHDTVSWYQQALGQGPQFIFQYYEEEERQRGNFPDRFSGHQFPNYSSELNVNALLLGDSALYLCASTYAGVGGYTFGSGTRLTVV.

In DNA, the CDR3 is TGTGCCAGCTCACTTGGAGGGGTAGAAGAAAAACTGTTTTTT. Translation: CASSLGGVEEKLFF. The chain carries TRBV18 and TRBJ1-4; possible D gene TRBD1, 5 bases. Germline V lookup: CDR1 KGHSH, CDR2 LQKENI. The length of the CDR3 is 14 residues. Trimming took 4 bases from V and 8 from J, leaving 14 bases between them.

J is TRBJ1-1 and V is TRBV25-1; no clear D gene. The germline gives CDR1 MGHDK, CDR2 SYGVNS. Trimming removed 7 bases at V and 5 bases at J, with 17 bases between. The CDR3 spans 14 residues. The CDR3 sequence is CASTVSGRWTEAFF. The CDR3 bases are TGTGCCAGCACCGTTAGCGGAAGATGGACTGAAGCTTTCTTT.

CDR3 sequence (DNA): TGTGCCAGCAGCACCGGACAGGGCAGGTTAGAGACCCAGTACTTC. It specifies CASSTGQGRLETQYF. The chain is built from TRBV7-7 and TRBJ2-5; 8 bases match TRBD1. The length of the CDR3 is 15 residues. Germline CDR1 SSHAT, CDR2 FNYEAQ (reference sequence). Trimming at V came to 5 bases and at J to 4 bases, leaving 9 bases not matched to a gene.

The chain employs TRBV5-4 and TRBJ1-4, with D possibly matching TRBD1 (5 bases). Per the germline V gene, CDR1 is SGHNT and CDR2 is YYREEE (reference sequence). The CDR3 spans 16 residues. Trimming cost V 0 bases and J 8 bases, with 17 bases left between them. This chain's CDR3 is CASSLAGREEGEKLFF. The DNA for the CDR3 is TGTGCCAGCAGCTTGGCCGGCAGGGAGGAGGGAGAAAAACTGTTTTTT. The entire variable domain, with the rest obtained from reference TRBV5-4 and TRBJ1-4, is as follows: ETGVTQSPTHLIKTRGQQVTLRCSSQSGHNTVSWYQQALGQGPQFIFQYYREEENGRGNFPPRFSGLQFPNYSSELNVNALELDDSALYLCASSLAGREEGEKLFFGSGTQLSVL.

The chain employs TRBV7-3 and TRBJ2-5, with a possible D match to TRBD1 (6 bases). Trimming removed 0 bases from V and 5 bases from J, with 28 bases in between. The CDR3 is 20 amino acids. Per germline, CDR1 SGHTA and CDR2 FQGTGA. The chain's CDR3 is CASSLTGAESAGSKAETQYF. The CDR3 DNA follows: TGTGCCAGCAGCTTAACGGGGGCGGAATCCGCAGGGTCTAAAGCGGAGACCCAGTACTTC.